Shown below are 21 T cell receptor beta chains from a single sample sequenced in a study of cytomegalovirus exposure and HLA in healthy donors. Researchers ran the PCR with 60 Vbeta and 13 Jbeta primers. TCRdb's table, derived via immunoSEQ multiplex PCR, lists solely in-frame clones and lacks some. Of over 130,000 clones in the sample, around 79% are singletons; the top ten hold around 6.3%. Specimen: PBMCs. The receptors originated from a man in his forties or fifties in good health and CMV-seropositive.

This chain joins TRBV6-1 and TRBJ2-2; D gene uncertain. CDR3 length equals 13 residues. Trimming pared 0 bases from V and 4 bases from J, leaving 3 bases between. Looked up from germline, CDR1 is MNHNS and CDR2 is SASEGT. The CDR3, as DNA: TGTGCCAGCAGTGAAGCGGCCACCGGGGAGCTGTTTTTT. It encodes CASSEAATGELFF.

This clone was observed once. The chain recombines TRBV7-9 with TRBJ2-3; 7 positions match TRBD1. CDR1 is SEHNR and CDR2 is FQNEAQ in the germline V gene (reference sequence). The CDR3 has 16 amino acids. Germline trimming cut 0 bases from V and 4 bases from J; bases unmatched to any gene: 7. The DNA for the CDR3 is TGTGCCAGCAGCTTAGCAGGGGGCGCCGGGCCAGATACGCAGTATTTT. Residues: CASSLAGGAGPDTQYF.

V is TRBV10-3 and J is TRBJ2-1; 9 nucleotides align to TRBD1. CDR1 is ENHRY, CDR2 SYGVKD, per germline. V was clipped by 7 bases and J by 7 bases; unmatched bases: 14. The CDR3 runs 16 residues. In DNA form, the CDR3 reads TGTGCCATCAAAAAACAGGGGGCCCTGGTCACAAATGAGCAGTTCTTC. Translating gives CAIKKQGALVTNEQFF.

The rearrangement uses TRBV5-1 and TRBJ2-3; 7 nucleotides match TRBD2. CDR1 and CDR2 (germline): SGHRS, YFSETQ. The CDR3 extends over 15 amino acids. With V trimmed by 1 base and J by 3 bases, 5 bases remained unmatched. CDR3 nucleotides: TGCGCCAGCAGCTTGACTGGGGAGGGAACAGATACGCAGTATTTT. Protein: CASSLTGEGTDTQYF.

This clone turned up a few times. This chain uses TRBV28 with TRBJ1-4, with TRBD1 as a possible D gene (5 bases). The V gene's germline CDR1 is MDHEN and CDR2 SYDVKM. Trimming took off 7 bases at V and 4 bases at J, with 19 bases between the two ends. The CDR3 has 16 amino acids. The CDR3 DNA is TGTGCCAGCAAAACATCTGGGGCCCGCGATAATGAAAAACTGTTTTTT. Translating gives CASKTSGARDNEKLFF.

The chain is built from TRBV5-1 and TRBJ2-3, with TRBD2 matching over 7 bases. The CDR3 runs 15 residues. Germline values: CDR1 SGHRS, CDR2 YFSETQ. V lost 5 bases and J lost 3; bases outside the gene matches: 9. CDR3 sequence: CASSWPSGETDTQYF. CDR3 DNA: TGCGCCAGCAGTTGGCCTAGCGGAGAGACAGATACGCAGTATTTT.

CDR3 nucleotide sequence: TGTGCCAGCAGCCGGGACAGGGGGTTCTATGGCTACACCTTC. It specifies CASSRDRGFYGYTF. The J gene is TRBJ1-2, the V gene TRBV21-1; TRBD1 reflects the table's D call only, with no check against the DNA. TRBV21-1 is a pseudogene segment. CDR3 length equals 14 residues.

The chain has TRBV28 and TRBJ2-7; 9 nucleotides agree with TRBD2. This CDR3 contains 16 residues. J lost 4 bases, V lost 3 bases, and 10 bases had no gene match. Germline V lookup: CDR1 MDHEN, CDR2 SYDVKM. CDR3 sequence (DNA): TGTGCCAGCAGTTTTGCGGGCGGGAGGGCCAGGTACGAGCAGTACTTC. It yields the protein CASSFAGGRARYEQYF.

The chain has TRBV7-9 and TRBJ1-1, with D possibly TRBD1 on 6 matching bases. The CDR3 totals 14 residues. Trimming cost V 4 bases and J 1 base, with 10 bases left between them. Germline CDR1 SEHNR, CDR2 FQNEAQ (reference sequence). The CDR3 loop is CASSWGHPNTEAFF. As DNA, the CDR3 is TGTGCCAGCAGCTGGGGACACCCGAACACTGAAGCTTTCTTT.

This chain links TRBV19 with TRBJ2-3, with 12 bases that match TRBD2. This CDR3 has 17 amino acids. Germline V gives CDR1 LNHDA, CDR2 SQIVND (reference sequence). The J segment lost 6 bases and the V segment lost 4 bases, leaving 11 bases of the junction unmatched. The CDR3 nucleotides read TGTGCCAGTAGTACACTAGCGGGAGGAGGGTCCCCGGATACGCAGTATTTT. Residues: CASSTLAGGGSPDTQYF.

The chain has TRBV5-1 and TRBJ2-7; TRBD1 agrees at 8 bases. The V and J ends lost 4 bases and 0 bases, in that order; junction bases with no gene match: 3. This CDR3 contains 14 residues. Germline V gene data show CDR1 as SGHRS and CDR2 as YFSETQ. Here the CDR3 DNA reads TGCGCCAGCAGCCAGGACAGGGTCTCCTACGAGCAGTACTTC. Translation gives CASSQDRVSYEQYF.

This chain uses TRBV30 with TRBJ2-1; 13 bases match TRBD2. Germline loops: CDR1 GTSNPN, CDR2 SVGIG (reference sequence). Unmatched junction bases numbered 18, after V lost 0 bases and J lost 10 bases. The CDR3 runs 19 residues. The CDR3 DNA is TGTGCCTGGAGTGTACTGGGGGGCGAGAGGACTAGCGGGAGATGCGAGCAGTTCTTC. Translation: CAWSVLGGERTSGRCEQFF.

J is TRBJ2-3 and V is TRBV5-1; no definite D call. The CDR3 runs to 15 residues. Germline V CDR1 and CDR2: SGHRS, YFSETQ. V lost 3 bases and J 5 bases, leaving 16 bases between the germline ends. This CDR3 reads CASSSTGGREDTQYF. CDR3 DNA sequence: TGCGCCAGCAGCTCGACCGGCGGCCGAGAAGATACGCAGTATTTT.

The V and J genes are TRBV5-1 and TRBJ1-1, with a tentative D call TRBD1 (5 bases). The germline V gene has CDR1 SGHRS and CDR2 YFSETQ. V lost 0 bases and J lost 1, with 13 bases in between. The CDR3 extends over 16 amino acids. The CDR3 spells CASSLGTAGGNTEAFF. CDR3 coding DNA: TGCGCCAGCAGCTTGGGGACGGCCGGGGGGAACACTGAAGCTTTCTTT.

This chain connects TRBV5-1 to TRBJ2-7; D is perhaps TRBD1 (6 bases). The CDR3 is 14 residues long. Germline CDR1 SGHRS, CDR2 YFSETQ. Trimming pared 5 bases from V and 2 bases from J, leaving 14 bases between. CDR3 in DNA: TGCGCCAGCAGACCCCATACAGGGCCCTACGAGCAGTACTTC. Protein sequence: CASRPHTGPYEQYF.

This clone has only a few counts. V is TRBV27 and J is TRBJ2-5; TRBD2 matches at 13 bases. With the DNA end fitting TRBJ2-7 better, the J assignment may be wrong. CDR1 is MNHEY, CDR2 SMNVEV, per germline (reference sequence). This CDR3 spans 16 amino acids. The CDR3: CASSSLGLAGFYEQYF. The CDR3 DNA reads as TGTGCCAGCAGTTCCCTGGGACTAGCGGGATTCTACGAGCAGTACTTC.

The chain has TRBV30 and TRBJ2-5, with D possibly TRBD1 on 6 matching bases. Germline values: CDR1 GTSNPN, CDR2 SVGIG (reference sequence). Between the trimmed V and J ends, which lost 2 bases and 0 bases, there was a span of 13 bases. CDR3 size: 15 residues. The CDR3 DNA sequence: TGTGCCTGGAGTAATCCCAGGGGAAACCAAGAGACCCAGTACTTC. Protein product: CAWSNPRGNQETQYF. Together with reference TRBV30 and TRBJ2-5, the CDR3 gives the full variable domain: SQTIHQWPATLVQPVGSPLSLECTVEGTSNPNLYWYRQAAGRGLQLLFYSVGIGQISSEVPQNLSASRPQDRQFILSSKKLLLSDSGFYLCAWSNPRGNQETQYFGPGTRLLVL.

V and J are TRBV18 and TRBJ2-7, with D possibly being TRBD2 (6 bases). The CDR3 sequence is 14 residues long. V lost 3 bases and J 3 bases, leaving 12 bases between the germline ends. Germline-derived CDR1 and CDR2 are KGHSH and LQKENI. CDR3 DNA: TGTGCCAGCTCACCCCGGGCGGAGGGCTACGAGCAGTACTTC. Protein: CASSPRAEGYEQYF.

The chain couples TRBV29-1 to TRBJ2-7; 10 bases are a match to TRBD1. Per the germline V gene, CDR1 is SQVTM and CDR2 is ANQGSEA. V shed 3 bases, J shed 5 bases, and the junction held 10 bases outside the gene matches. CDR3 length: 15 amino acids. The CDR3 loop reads CSVELGQGVADEQYF. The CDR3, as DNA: TGCAGCGTTGAGTTAGGACAGGGGGTCGCAGACGAGCAGTACTTC.

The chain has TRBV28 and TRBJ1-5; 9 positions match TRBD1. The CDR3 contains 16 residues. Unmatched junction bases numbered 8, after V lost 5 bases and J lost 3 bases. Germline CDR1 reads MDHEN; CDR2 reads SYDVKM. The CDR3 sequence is CASSTPGQGVNQPQHF. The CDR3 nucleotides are TGTGCCAGCAGTACTCCGGGACAGGGAGTCAATCAGCCCCAGCATTTT.

The CDR3 DNA reads TGTGCCAGCAGCTTAGAAGGCGACTCCCGAGGCTACACCTTC. This sequence encodes CASSLEGDSRGYTF. The chain recombines TRBV7-9 with TRBJ1-2; no firm D call. V shed 1 base and J shed 8 bases, with 14 bases lying between them. The CDR3 has 14 residues. Germline V gives CDR1 SEHNR, CDR2 FQNEAQ (reference sequence).